This is a list of T cell receptor beta chains from one sample in a study of cytomegalovirus exposure and HLA in healthy donors. The protocol was immunoSEQ multiplex PCR, while the TCRdb copy is restricted to in-frame clones and leaves out a portion. The profile shows approximately 100,000 clones, about 59% of them singletons. Sequencing input: PBMCs. The receptors stem from a man in his thirties or forties in good health and CMV-seropositive. Both conserved end residues are part of each CDR3. The D gene is left open where the match is weak. A clone size is listed for some rows: how often the clone was seen (once, few, many), or a class if it is expanded.

J: TRBJ2-5; V: TRBV6-6; size: -; D: TRBD1; CDR3: CASSYAGTGETQYF; DNA: TGTGCCAGCAGTTACGCCGGGACAGGGGAGACCCAGTACTTC
J: TRBJ2-3; V: TRBV7-3; size: -; D: -; CDR3: CASSLTRAGSTDTQYF; DNA: TGTGCCAGCAGCTTAACGAGGGCGGGGTCGACAGATACGCAGTATTTT
J: TRBJ2-3; V: TRBV7-6; size: -; D: -; CDR3: CASSLGGGGIGDTQYF; DNA: TGTGCCAGCAGCCTTGGCGGAGGGGGCATTGGAGATACGCAGTATTTT
J: TRBJ1-2; V: TRBV5-1; size: -; D: -; CDR3: CASSLEGRGYTF; DNA: TGCGCCAGCAGCTTGGAGGGGCGAGGCTACACCTTC
J: TRBJ2-4; V: TRBV19; size: -; D: -; CDR3: CASSIGGGSLQYF; DNA: TGTGCCAGTAGTATTGGAGGTGGGAGCCTTCAGTACTTC
J: TRBJ1-6; V: TRBV6-6; size: -; D: TRBD1; CDR3: CASRGIRDRASPLHF; DNA: TGTGCCAGCAGGGGTATCCGGGACAGAGCATCACCCCTCCACTTT
J: TRBJ2-3; V: TRBV4-2; size: -; D: TRBD2; CDR3: CASSQGLASDTQYF; DNA: TGTGCCAGCAGCCAAGGACTAGCGTCCGATACGCAGTATTTT
J: TRBJ2-7; V: TRBV2; size: -; D: -; CDR3: CASVGTFRSYEQYF; DNA: TGTGCCAGCGTGGGGACATTCCGTTCCTACGAGCAGTACTTC
J: TRBJ2-5; V: TRBV5-1; size: -; D: TRBD1; CDR3: CASSLGRGIGQETQYF; DNA: TGCGCCAGCAGCTTGGGCAGGGGGATCGGGCAAGAGACCCAGTACTTC
J: TRBJ2-5; V: TRBV19; size: -; D: TRBD1; CDR3: CASSPRTGLQETQYF; DNA: TGTGCCAGTAGTCCAAGGACAGGACTCCAAGAGACCCAGTACTTC
J: TRBJ2-7; V: TRBV6-6; size: -; D: TRBD1; CDR3: CASTRGPGDEQYF; DNA: TGTGCCAGCACGAGGGGGCCAGGGGACGAGCAGTACTTC
J: TRBJ1-5; V: TRBV19; size: few; D: TRBD1; CDR3: CASSIVAGGNQPQHF; DNA: TGTGCCAGTAGTATAGTGGCAGGGGGAAATCAGCCCCAGCATTTT
J: TRBJ2-7; V: TRBV18; size: -; D: -; CDR3: CASSPNAVGPGAYEQYF; DNA: TGTGCCAGCTCACCGAATGCTGTGGGCCCAGGGGCATACGAGCAGTACTTC
J: TRBJ2-7; V: TRBV2; size: -; D: -; CDR3: CASSLGNYEQYF; DNA: TGTGCCAGCAGTCTCGGAAACTACGAGCAGTACTTC
J: TRBJ1-2; V: TRBV19; size: -; D: TRBD1; CDR3: CASSRGQDRELGGYTF; DNA: TGTGCCAGTAGTAGGGGACAGGACAGGGAGCTAGGCGGCTACACCTTC
J: TRBJ2-5; V: TRBV2; size: -; D: -; CDR3: CASSEARETQYF; DNA: TGTGCCAGCAGTGAAGCGAGAGAGACCCAGTACTTC
J: TRBJ1-1; V: TRBV29-1; size: -; D: -; CDR3: CSVVLLGGGNTEAFF; DNA: TGCAGCGTTGTTCTTTTGGGGGGAGGAAACACTGAAGCTTTCTTT
J: TRBJ2-1; V: TRBV11-3; size: -; D: -; CDR3: CASSLAGSYNEQFF; DNA: TGTGCCAGCAGCTTGGCAGGGTCCTACAATGAGCAGTTCTTC
J: TRBJ2-3; V: TRBV13; size: -; D: TRBD2; CDR3: CASSLDLAGFDTDTQYF; DNA: TGTGCCAGCAGCTTAGATCTAGCGGGATTTGACACAGATACGCAGTATTTT
J: TRBJ2-7; V: TRBV4-2; size: -; D: TRBD1; CDR3: CASSQDAGTGTTYEQYF; DNA: TGTGCCAGCAGCCAAGATGCTGGGACAGGGACGACCTACGAGCAGTACTTC
J: TRBJ1-1; V: TRBV5-1; size: -; D: -; CDR3: CASSWSGVNTEAFF; DNA: TGCGCCAGCAGCTGGTCGGGGGTCAACACTGAAGCTTTCTTT
J: TRBJ2-7; V: TRBV7-9; size: few; D: -; CDR3: CASSSIRGSSYEQYF; DNA: TGTGCCAGCAGCTCAATCCGGGGGAGCTCCTACGAGCAGTACTTC
J: TRBJ1-6; V: TRBV19; size: -; D: TRBD1; CDR3: CASTPGGEVRSPLHF; DNA: TGTGCCAGTACTCCAGGGGGAGAAGTAAGATCACCCCTCCACTTT
J: TRBJ2-5; V: TRBV11-2; size: few; D: TRBD2; CDR3: CASSPGTSGVGTQYF; DNA: TGTGCCAGCAGCCCCGGGACTAGCGGGGTGGGGACCCAGTACTTC
J: TRBJ1-1; V: TRBV6-1; size: -; D: TRBD1; CDR3: CASSKDRATEAFF; DNA: TGTGCCAGCAGTAAGGACAGGGCAACTGAAGCTTTCTTT
J: TRBJ1-2; V: TRBV7-9; size: -; D: TRBD1; CDR3: CASSSSDRDLWVGYTF; DNA: TGTGCCAGCAGCTCGTCCGACAGGGACCTATGGGTTGGCTACACCTTC